The rows below give T cell receptor beta chains drawn from one sample of a study of blood T cell repertoires in COVID-19. Only in-frame clones appear in the TCRdb table, and some are missing; sequencing was by immunoSEQ multiplex PCR. The sample carries about 160,000 clones, 70% to 90% recorded once. Sequencing used peripheral blood. These receptors all stem from a man aged 35-49 years who had recovered from COVID-19. Both conserved end residues are part of each CDR3.

>TRBV7-2|TRBJ2-7
CASGTPSGQYEQYF
>TRBV6-5|TRBJ1-2
CASYQRGARRGYTF
>TRBV6-5|TRBJ2-7
CASCAGGSYEQYF
>TRBV5-5|TRBJ1-2
CASSFRQGDYGYTF
>TRBV20-1|TRBJ2-3
CSAGGYTQYF
>TRBV28|TRBJ2-4
CASRAVGRDIQYF
>TRBV28|TRBJ2-7
CASRGVFSYEQYF
>TRBV6-5|TRBJ2-3
CASSYGAGGSTDTQYF
>TRBV5-5|TRBJ2-7
CASSTYPGGEQYF
>TRBV2|TRBJ2-5
CASSEGLDSGSETQYF
>TRBV7-2|TRBJ2-3
CASSLDAVGHTDTQYF
>TRBV6-5|TRBJ1-5
CASSYGGGGNQPQHF
>TRBV3-1/TRBV3-2|TRBJ2-3
CASSQQNSRGLQDTQYF
>TRBV4-1|TRBJ2-1
CASSQGGDPGTYNEQFF
>TRBV5-4|TRBJ2-2
CASSGGVTRLVGELFF
>TRBV28|TRBJ2-3
CASSPLGLAGGIDTQYF
>TRBV7-2|TRBJ2-3
CASSPGDGRDTQYF
>TRBV28|TRBJ2-7
CASSATGARYYEQYF
>TRBV7-2|TRBJ2-5
CASSPFDRGVGTQYF
>TRBV28|TRBJ1-3
CASSLPNPLGAVDTIYF
>TRBV7-3|TRBJ1-2
CASSSGRGTDGYTF
>TRBV4-1|TRBJ1-2
CASSQGQGYGYTF
>TRBV9|TRBJ2-2
CASSVSSGELFF
>TRBV4-3|TRBJ2-7
CASSQDRGGIYEQYF
>TRBV27|TRBJ2-7
CASSLTSAYEQYF
>TRBV6-2/TRBV6-3|TRBJ1-1
CASSYSSGAGPEAFF
>TRBV7-9|TRBJ1-1
CASSLRAKGQTNTEAFF
>TRBV19|TRBJ2-7
CASSRLGTGDEQYF
>TRBV7-8|TRBJ2-1
CASSQWGGGQFF
>TRBV3-1/TRBV3-2|TRBJ2-6
CASSHRSGANVLTF
>TRBV18|TRBJ2-1
CASSPSGAPPYNEQFF
>TRBV9|TRBJ2-1
CASSDTSGRGEQFF
>TRBV21-1|TRBJ2-7
CASSKEPGSEQYF
>TRBV27|TRBJ1-5
CASSAGTGGNQPQHF
>TRBV4-2|TRBJ2-2
CASSKEWLAEDTGELFF
>TRBV11-3|TRBJ1-3
CASSAGLNSGNTIYF
>TRBV20-1|TRBJ1-1
CSARRNTEAFF
>TRBV4-3|TRBJ2-7
CASSPSGRANEQYF
>TRBV4-3|TRBJ1-2
CASSQEGTGSYGYTF
>TRBV6-1|TRBJ2-5
CASSARGLAGDQETQYF
>TRBV20-1|TRBJ1-1
CSARQGRAFF
>TRBV7-8|TRBJ1-1
CASSLGAGTTEAFF
>TRBV7-3|TRBJ1-1
CASSSRTGEAFF
>TRBV6-1|TRBJ2-2
CASSGRLARTYTGELFF
>TRBV28|TRBJ1-2
CASSSPGTPNYGYTF
>TRBV7-2|TRBJ2-3
CASSFGGDTQYF
>TRBV27|TRBJ2-1
CASSSWTSGRNEQFF
>TRBV18|TRBJ2-7
CASSQGLVSEQYF
>TRBV12-3/TRBV12-4|TRBJ1-1
CASSPDRVLAFF
>TRBV5-8|TRBJ1-1
CASSWGQYLPLEAFF
>TRBV9|TRBJ2-1
CASSPTGTSGSYEQFF
>TRBV4-2|TRBJ2-3
CASSQDRSSGTDTQYF
>TRBV7-9|TRBJ1-3
CASSHRAGSGNTIYF
>TRBV7-9|TRBJ2-5
CASSPLGGLANEGRETQYF
>TRBV20-1|TRBJ2-7
CSATRGYEQYF
>TRBV2|TRBJ1-1
CASRPQGQLNTEAFF